This record covers a single T cell receptor beta chain. V was shortened by 6 bases and J by 0 bases, with 13 bases between the two germline ends. In germline, CDR1 is DFQATT, CDR2 SNEGSKA (reference sequence). CDR3 length: 14 amino acids. This sample was taken from a study of T-cell reconstitution after alpha-beta-depleted transplantation in children. Unique molecular identifiers were used to barcode this TCRbeta library. TCRdb re-called the PCR reads through MiXCR, storing one row per CDR3 protein. Of hundreds of thousands of distinct CDR3 sequences listed, 16% are singletons. The rearrangement uses TRBV20-1 and TRBJ2-3; D may be TRBD1 (6 bases). The receptor was isolated from a human donor who donated a stem cell graft to a child with acute myeloid leukemia. The sample was PBMCs from the stem cell graft donor, taken from the stem cell graft. Here the CDR3 reads CSATWTESTDTQYF. The CDR3 DNA follows: TGCAGTGCAACTTGGACAGAGAGCACAGATACGCAGTATTTT.